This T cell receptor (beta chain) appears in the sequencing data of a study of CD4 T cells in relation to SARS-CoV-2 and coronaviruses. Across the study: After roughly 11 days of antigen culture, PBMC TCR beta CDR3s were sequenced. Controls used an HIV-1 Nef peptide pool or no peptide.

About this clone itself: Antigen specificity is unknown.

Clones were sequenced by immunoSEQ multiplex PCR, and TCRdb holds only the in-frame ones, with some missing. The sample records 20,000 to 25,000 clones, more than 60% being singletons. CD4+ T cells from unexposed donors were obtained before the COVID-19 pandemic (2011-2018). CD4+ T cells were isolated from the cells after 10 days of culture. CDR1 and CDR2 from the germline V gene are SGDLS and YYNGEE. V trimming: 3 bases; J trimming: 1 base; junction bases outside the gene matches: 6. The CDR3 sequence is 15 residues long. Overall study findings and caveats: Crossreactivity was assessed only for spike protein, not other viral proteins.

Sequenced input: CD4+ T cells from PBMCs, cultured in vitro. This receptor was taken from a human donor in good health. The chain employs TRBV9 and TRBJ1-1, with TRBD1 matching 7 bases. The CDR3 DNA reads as TGTGCCAGCAGCGGGTTCCGGGACAGGAACACTGAAGCTTTCTTT. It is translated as CASSGFRDRNTEAFF.